These 19 T cell receptor beta chains were all obtained from the same sample, sequenced in a study of pediatric ulcerative colitis. During colonoscopy, one to two rectal pinch biopsies were collected. Sequenced by immunoSEQ multiplex PCR; TCRdb stores in-frame clones only, minus some. The sample records 40,000 to 55,000 clones, about four fifths being singletons. Sequencing input: gut tissue. The receptors were gathered from a girl between 5 and 17 years old with moderate ulcerative colitis.

The chain is built from TRBV7-2 and TRBJ1-2; D not certain. The CDR3 has 13 residues. Germline CDR1 SGHTA, CDR2 FQGNSA. Trimming pared 5 bases from V and 4 bases from J, leaving 11 bases between. CDR3 bases: TGTGCCAGCAGCCCCGACATGATCTATGGCTACACCTTC. It yields the protein CASSPDMIYGYTF.

Here the CDR3 DNA reads TGTGCCAGCATAAACCTCATAACCTCGAACTATGGCTACACCTTC. Its protein product is CASINLITSNYGYTF. The chain uses TRBV2 and TRBJ1-2; no reliable D call. Trimming removed 7 bases at V and 2 bases at J, with 17 bases between. Per the germline V gene, CDR1 is SNHLY and CDR2 is FYNNEI. The CDR3 extends over 15 amino acids.

The J gene is TRBJ2-7, the V gene TRBV6-5, with 8 bases identical to TRBD1. J lost 4 bases, V lost 2 bases, and 1 base had no gene match. Germline V gene sequence: CDR1 MNHEY, CDR2 SVGAGI. The CDR3 loop spans 13 amino acids. The CDR3 is CASSYRTGYEQYF. CDR3 sequence (DNA): TGTGCCAGCAGTTACAGGACAGGGTACGAGCAGTACTTC.

This clone was recorded only once. This chain connects TRBV5-1 to TRBJ2-7; the match to TRBD2 covers 9 bases. Germline CDR1 and CDR2: SGHRS and YFSETQ. The ends lost 2 bases at V and 6 bases at J; junction bases unmatched: 12. CDR3 length: 16 residues. In DNA form, the CDR3 reads TGCGCCAGCAGCTTACAACCTCAGCGGGGGGATGGCGAGCAGTACTTC. Translated, it gives CASSLQPQRGDGEQYF. Full variable domain (rest looked up from reference TRBV5-1 and TRBJ2-7): KAGVTQTPRYLIKTRGQQVTLSCSPISGHRSVSWYQQTPGQGLQFLFEYFSETQRNKGNFPGRFSGRQFSNSRSEMNVSTLELGDSALYLCASSLQPQRGDGEQYFGPGTRLTVT.

This clone showed up just a few times. The CDR3 sequence: CSVRQLNGYTF. CDR3 DNA sequence: TGCAGCGTGCGACAGCTGAACGGCTACACCTTC. V is TRBV29-1 and J is TRBJ1-2, with D perhaps TRBD1 (5 bases). In germline, CDR1 is SQVTM, CDR2 ANQGSEA. CDR3 size: 11 residues. Trimming cost V 6 bases and J 8 bases, with 13 bases left between them.

The V call is TRBV6-4, the J call TRBJ2-3, with 9 bases aligning to TRBD2. The CDR3 has 17 amino acids. Germline assignment: CDR1 MRHNA and CDR2 SNTAGT. With 3 bases clipped from V and 2 bases from J, the junction kept 9 bases outside the gene matches. CDR3 bases: TGTGCCAGCAGTGAAGGCGGGGGGGCCCTGCCCACAGATACGCAGTATTTT. It yields the protein CASSEGGGALPTDTQYF.

V is TRBV28 and J is TRBJ2-3; no clear D. The V and J ends lost 4 bases and 1 base respectively, with 9 bases between them. The CDR3 is 14 amino acids. Germline V lookup: CDR1 MDHEN, CDR2 SYDVKM. This chain's CDR3 is CASSSQIGTDTQYF. The CDR3 DNA reads as TGTGCCAGCAGTTCCCAAATCGGCACAGATACGCAGTATTTT.

V gene TRBV10-3 combines with J gene TRBJ2-1, with D possibly TRBD2 on 6 matching bases. The CDR3 runs 12 residues. The germline V gene has CDR1 ENHRY and CDR2 SYGVKD. V shed 6 bases and J shed 5 bases, with 8 bases lying between them. CDR3 nucleotides: TGTGCCATCAGCAGGGAGGACAATGAGCAGTTCTTC. Translated, it gives CAISREDNEQFF.

The rearrangement links TRBV6-6 to TRBJ1-1, with D possibly matching TRBD1 (6 bases). Trimming took off 6 bases at V and 7 bases at J, with 18 bases between the two ends. Germline assignment: CDR1 MNHNY and CDR2 SVGAGI (reference sequence). The CDR3 consists of 14 residues. The CDR3 sequence is CASSPPTGRLEAFF. CDR3 nucleotides: TGTGCCAGCAGCCCCCCAACAGGGCGTCTTGAAGCTTTCTTT.

The V gene is TRBV6-6, the J gene TRBJ2-3; D remains unclear. The CDR3 length is 13 residues. V was shortened by 4 bases and J by 3 bases, with 8 bases between the two germline ends. Germline V gives CDR1 MNHNY, CDR2 SVGAGI (reference sequence). DNA of the CDR3: TGTGCCAGCAGTTGGGCGGATACAGATACGCAGTATTTT. It specifies CASSWADTDTQYF.

This clone was counted a few times. The chain uses TRBV19 and TRBJ1-4, with TRBD1 as a possible D gene (6 bases). CDR1 is LNHDA and CDR2 is SQIVND in the germline V gene (reference sequence). This CDR3 is built from 15 residues. Trimming left V 5 bases short and J 2 bases short, with 12 bases between. CDR3 in amino acids: CASSRGRATNEKLFF. CDR3 nucleotide sequence: TGTGCCAGTAGTCGGGGGCGAGCCACTAATGAAAAACTGTTTTTT.

The table lists this clone with a few counts. The J gene is TRBJ1-2, the V gene TRBV15; D ambiguous. CDR3 length: 13 residues. V shed 7 bases and J shed 3 bases, with 12 bases lying between them. Germline values: CDR1 LNHNV, CDR2 YYDKDF (reference sequence). Here the CDR3 DNA reads TGTGCCACCACCTCCCGACATGACTATGGCTACACCTTC. This codes for CATTSRHDYGYTF.

This clone was detected only once. J is TRBJ1-5 and V is TRBV4-1; maybe TRBD1 (6 bases). Germline V gene data show CDR1 as MGHRA and CDR2 as YSYEKL. The ends were cut back, 2 bases at V and 3 bases at J, with 14 bases in the middle. CDR3 size: 16 residues. This CDR3 is CASSQSWTVDNQPQHF. CDR3 nucleotide sequence: TGCGCCAGCAGCCAATCTTGGACAGTCGACAATCAGCCCCAGCATTTT.

The table lists this clone with a few counts. V usage is TRBV19 and J usage is TRBJ1-2; D remains ambiguous. In germline, CDR1 is LNHDA, CDR2 SQIVND (reference sequence). V lost 7 bases and J 7 bases, leaving 22 bases between the germline ends. The CDR3 sequence is 15 residues long. The CDR3 sequence is CASTSRTAGSTGYTF. The CDR3 nucleotides are TGTGCCAGTACGAGCCGAACCGCCGGTTCTACTGGCTACACCTTC. Full variable domain (remainder filled in from reference TRBV19 and TRBJ1-2): DGGITQSPKYLFRKEGQNVTLSCEQNLNHDAMYWYRQDPGQGLRLIYYSQIVNDFQKGDIAEGYSVSREKKESFPLTVTSAQKNPTAFYLCASTSRTAGSTGYTFGSGTRLTVV.

The rearrangement uses TRBV7-8 and TRBJ1-5; maybe TRBD1 (6 bases). The V gene's germline CDR1 is SGHVS and CDR2 FQNEAQ. The CDR3 is 14 amino acids. V was pared by 1 base and J by 10 bases, with 14 bases between. The CDR3 nucleotides are TGTGCCAGCAGCTTAGTACAGGGAACGGTTCCCCAGCATTTT. Translated, it gives CASSLVQGTVPQHF.

J is TRBJ2-6 and V is TRBV28; D gene uncertain. The V end lost 4 bases, the J end lost 1 base, and 2 bases lay between the germline ends. This CDR3 spans 13 amino acids. Per germline, CDR1 MDHEN and CDR2 SYDVKM. CDR3 bases: TGTGCCAGCAGTTCATCTGGGGCCAACGTCCTGACTTTC. Protein: CASSSSGANVLTF.

The chain joins TRBV15 to TRBJ1-2, with unresolved D. The V and J ends lost 1 base and 8 bases respectively, with 11 bases between them. Germline values: CDR1 LNHNV, CDR2 YYDKDF (reference sequence). The CDR3 length is 13 residues. CDR3 protein: CATSRVGLEGYTF. CDR3 DNA sequence: TGTGCCACCAGCAGAGTAGGATTGGAGGGCTACACCTTC.

This clone has more than one count but fewer than ten. CDR3 in DNA: TGTGCCAGCAGCTCCGTATCTAGCGGGAGGGTCCATGAGCAGTTCTTC. This codes for CASSSVSSGRVHEQFF. The chain combines TRBV11-2 with TRBJ2-1; 12 nucleotides match TRBD2. V shed 4 bases and J 8 bases; nucleotides not matched to a gene: 9. Per the germline V gene, CDR1 is SGHAT and CDR2 is FQNNGV. CDR3 size: 16 residues.

This clone was counted only a few times. The chain recombines TRBV11-2 with TRBJ2-1, with D unresolved. Trimming took off 10 bases at V and 14 bases at J, with 9 bases between the two ends. In germline, CDR1 is SGHAT, CDR2 FQNNGV. The CDR3 is 8 residues long. CDR3: CATTPEFF. DNA of the CDR3: TGTGCCACAACACCCGAGTTCTTC.